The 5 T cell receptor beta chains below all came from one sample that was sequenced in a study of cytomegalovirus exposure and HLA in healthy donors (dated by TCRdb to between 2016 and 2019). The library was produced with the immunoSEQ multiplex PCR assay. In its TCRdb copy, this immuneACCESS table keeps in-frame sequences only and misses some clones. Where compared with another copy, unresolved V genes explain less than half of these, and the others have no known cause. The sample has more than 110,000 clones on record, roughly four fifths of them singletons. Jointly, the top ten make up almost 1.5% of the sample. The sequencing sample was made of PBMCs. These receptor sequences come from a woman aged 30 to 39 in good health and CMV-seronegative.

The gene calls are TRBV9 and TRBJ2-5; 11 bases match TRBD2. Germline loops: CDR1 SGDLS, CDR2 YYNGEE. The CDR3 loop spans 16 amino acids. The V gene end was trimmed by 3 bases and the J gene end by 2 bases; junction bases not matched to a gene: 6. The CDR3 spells CASSARTSGPQETQYF. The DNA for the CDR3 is TGTGCCAGCAGCGCACGGACTAGCGGGCCACAAGAGACCCAGTACTTC.

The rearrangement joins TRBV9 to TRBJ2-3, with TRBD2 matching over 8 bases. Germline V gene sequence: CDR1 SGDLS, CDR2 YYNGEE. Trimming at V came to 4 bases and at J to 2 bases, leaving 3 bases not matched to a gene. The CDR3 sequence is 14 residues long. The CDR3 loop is CASSRRGDTDTQYF. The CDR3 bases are TGTGCCAGCAGCCGGCGGGGGGACACAGATACGCAGTATTTT. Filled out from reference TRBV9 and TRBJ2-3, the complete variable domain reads DSGVTQTPKHLITATGQRVTLRCSPRSGDLSVYWYQQSLDQGLQFLIQYYNGEERAKGNILERFSAQQFPDLHSELNLSSLELGDSALYFCASSRRGDTDTQYFGPGTRLTVL.

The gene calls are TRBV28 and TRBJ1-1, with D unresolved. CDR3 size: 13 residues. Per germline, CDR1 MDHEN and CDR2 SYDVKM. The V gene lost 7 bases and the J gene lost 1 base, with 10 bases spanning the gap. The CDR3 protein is CASIQTWNTEAFF. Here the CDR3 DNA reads TGTGCCAGCATCCAAACATGGAACACTGAAGCTTTCTTT.

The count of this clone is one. The CDR3 loop is CASSLLARGETYNEQFF. The CDR3 coding sequence is TGTGCCAGCTCACTCCTGGCGCGGGGGGAAACCTACAATGAGCAGTTCTTC. The rearrangement uses TRBV18 and TRBJ2-1; 8 bases match TRBD2. V trimming: 4 bases; J trimming: 2 bases; junction bases outside the gene matches: 10. The CDR3 contains 17 residues. Germline-derived CDR1 and CDR2 are KGHSH and LQKENI.

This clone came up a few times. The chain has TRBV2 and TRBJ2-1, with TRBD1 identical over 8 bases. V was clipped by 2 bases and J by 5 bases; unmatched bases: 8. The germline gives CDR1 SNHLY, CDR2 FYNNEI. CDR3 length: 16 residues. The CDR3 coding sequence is TGTGCCAGCAGTGAACATGGTACAGGGGGAAACAATGAGCAGTTCTTC. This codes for CASSEHGTGGNNEQFF.